This T cell receptor beta chain was identified during a study of T cell changes during pregnancy in multiple sclerosis. Profiling relied on immunoSEQ multiplex PCR, and the TCRdb table lists in-frame clones only, not all of them. The table has almost 50,000 clones, roughly 93% seen once. The J segment lost 6 bases and the V segment lost 2 bases, leaving 4 bases of the junction unmatched. The germline gives CDR1 LNHDA, CDR2 SQIVND (reference sequence). The CDR3 covers 16 residues. The V gene is TRBV19, the J gene TRBJ1-6; 10 bases map to TRBD1. The sample was CD4+ T cells from peripheral blood mononuclear cells, taken in the second trimester of pregnancy. This TCR came from a female donor in good health, enrolled as a control in a pregnancy study. Written as DNA, the CDR3 is TGTGCCAGTAGTATAAGCGGGACAGGGGTTAATTCACCCCTCCACTTT. It yields the protein CASSISGTGVNSPLHF.